The 3 T cell receptor beta chains below come from one sample, sequenced in a study of vaccination effects on CD4 cells after COVID-19. Under the ViraFEST assay, PBMC were stimulated with viral peptide pools so that antigen-specific CD4+ T cells expanded. Sequencing was performed afterwards. Cells that had been cultured for roughly eleven days were the source of isolated CD4+ T cells. Participants received two doses of either the BNT162b2 or mRNA-1273 vaccine. Clones were sequenced by immunoSEQ multiplex PCR, and TCRdb holds only the in-frame ones, with some missing. This sample has about 46,000 clones; nearly 75% occur once, and the top ten carry more than 13%. The antigens these receptors bind are not known. Source: CD4+ T cells from PBMCs cultured with HCoV-OC43 spike peptides, taken after COVID-19 vaccination. Subset given: HCoV-OC43 spike overlapping peptide pool stimulation. These receptors were collected from a human donor who received a COVID-19 vaccine.

The chain carries TRBV5-1 and TRBJ2-4; D may be TRBD2 (6 bases). The CDR3 is 14 residues long. Between the trimmed V and J ends, which lost 0 bases and 5 bases, there was a span of 9 bases. The germline V gene has CDR1 SGHRS and CDR2 YFSETQ. CDR3 in DNA: TGCGCCAGCAGCTTGGTCTCGGGGGAAAACATTCAGTACTTC. Translated, it gives CASSLVSGENIQYF. Full variable domain (remainder filled in from reference TRBV5-1 and TRBJ2-4): KAGVTQTPRYLIKTRGQQVTLSCSPISGHRSVSWYQQTPGQGLQFLFEYFSETQRNKGNFPGRFSGRQFSNSRSEMNVSTLELGDSALYLCASSLVSGENIQYFGAGTRLSVL.

This chain links TRBV19 with TRBJ1-2, with D possibly TRBD1 on 5 matching bases. The CDR3 spans 16 residues. Per the germline V gene, CDR1 is LNHDA and CDR2 is SQIVND (reference sequence). V lost 3 bases, J lost 0 bases, and 14 bases lay in between. The CDR3 DNA is TGTGCCAGTAGTATTCTCGGGGACGGCCCTAACTATGGCTACACCTTC. Translated: CASSILGDGPNYGYTF.

This clone was observed a few times. V gene TRBV30 combines with J gene TRBJ1-2; 8 nucleotides align to TRBD1. V lost 5 bases and J lost 8; bases outside the gene matches: 7. Germline V CDR1 and CDR2: GTSNPN, SVGIG (reference sequence). CDR3 length: 12 amino acids. This CDR3 is CAWRDRGKGYTF. CDR3 DNA sequence: TGTGCCTGGCGTGACAGGGGCAAAGGCTACACCTTC.